Below are 12 T cell receptor beta chains sequenced from a single sample in a study of T-cell memory formation after mild COVID-19. TCRdb re-called the 5' RACE reads through MiXCR, storing one row per CDR3 protein. The table has just over 60,000 distinct CDR3 sequences, about a tenth seen once. Sequencing was done on a sample of PBMCs or a T cell subset sorted from them (not recorded which). All receptors come from a young man who had mild COVID-19 (a few samples of this study predate the infection). Cell type and time point are not known.

The chain joins TRBV15 to TRBJ2-1; TRBD2 matches at 9 bases. Germline assignment: CDR1 LNHNV and CDR2 YYDKDF (reference sequence). After removal of 8 bases from V and 4 bases from J, the junction contained 6 bases not matched to a gene. CDR3 length equals 14 residues. In DNA, the CDR3 is TGTGCCACCGTCCCCAGCGGGGGGTACAATGAGCAGTTCTTC. Protein: CATVPSGGYNEQFF.

V gene TRBV4-3 combines with J gene TRBJ2-2; D is uncertain. This CDR3 has 16 amino acids. Trimming pared 1 base from V and 3 bases from J, leaving 12 bases between. The germline V gene encodes CDR1 LGHNA and CDR2 YSLEER. This CDR3 is CASSQVGLFDTGELFF. The CDR3 DNA sequence: TGCGCCAGCAGCCAAGTTGGGCTGTTTGACACCGGGGAGCTGTTTTTT.

This clonotype was seen more than once but under ten times. The DNA of the CDR3 is TGCAGTCCGAGGTGGGCAGAGACCCAGTACTTC. The encoded protein is CSPRWAETQYF. This chain joins TRBV20-1 and TRBJ2-5; no definite D call. The CDR3 is 11 residues long. From germline, CDR1 is DFQATT and CDR2 SNEGSKA (reference sequence). Trimming left V 8 bases short and J 4 bases short, with 11 bases between.

The genes are TRBV27 and TRBJ2-1; D is unresolved. CDR1 and CDR2 (germline): MNHEY, SMNVEV (reference sequence). V was pared by 4 bases and J by 12 bases, with 19 bases between. The length of the CDR3 is 14 residues. CDR3 residues: CASSSRAAFGRQFF. CDR3 DNA sequence: TGTGCCAGCAGTTCGCGCGCGGCGTTCGGTCGGCAGTTCTTC.

The sample holds a few counts of this clonotype. The gene calls are TRBV2 and TRBJ1-3; maybe TRBD1 (6 bases). Germline V gives CDR1 SNHLY, CDR2 FYNNEI. Between the trimmed V and J ends, which lost 2 bases and 3 bases, there was a span of 11 bases. The CDR3 has 15 amino acids. As DNA, the CDR3 is TGTGCCAGCAGTGAACGGGCAGGGGTTGGAAACACCATATATTTT. Protein product: CASSERAGVGNTIYF. The full variable domain, in which reference TRBV2 and TRBJ1-3 provide the parts outside the CDR3, is EPEVTQTPSHQVTQMGQEVILRCVPISNHLYFYWYRQILGQKVEFLVSFYNNEISEKSEIFDDQFSVERPDGSNFTLKIRSTKLEDSAMYFCASSERAGVGNTIYFGEGSWLTVV.

CDR3: CASSLMRRPPGELFF. The CDR3 region has the DNA TGTGCCAGCAGCTTAATGCGGCGGCCACCCGGGGAGCTGTTTTTT. This rearrangement joins TRBV7-2 to TRBJ2-2; unclear D gene. The CDR3 sequence is 15 residues long. Germline CDR1 SGHTA, CDR2 FQGNSA. The V end was cut by 2 bases, the J end by 6 bases, with 13 bases between.

This clonotype was seen only a few times. The chain is built from TRBV5-1 and TRBJ2-3, with 7 bases aligning to TRBD1. There are 16 residues in the CDR3. CDR1 and CDR2 from the germline V gene are SGHRS and YFSETQ. V gave up 2 bases and J gave up 6 bases; unmatched junction bases: 12. Here the CDR3 DNA reads TGCGCCAGCAGCTTACCCGACAGGGCGCAAGGGGATACGCAGTATTTT. Translated, it gives CASSLPDRAQGDTQYF. Full variable domain (remainder filled in from reference TRBV5-1 and TRBJ2-3): KAGVTQTPRYLIKTRGQQVTLSCSPISGHRSVSWYQQTPGQGLQFLFEYFSETQRNKGNFPGRFSGRQFSNSRSEMNVSTLELGDSALYLCASSLPDRAQGDTQYFGPGTRLTVL.

This clonotype was detected many times. The genes are TRBV5-6 and TRBJ2-4, with 10 bases lining up with TRBD1. This CDR3 comprises 16 residues. Germline trimming cut 3 bases from V and 1 base from J; bases unmatched to any gene: 4. Germline V CDR1 and CDR2: SGHDT, YYEEEE. CDR3 amino acids: CASSYRQGAAKNIQYF. CDR3 bases: TGTGCCAGCAGCTATAGACAGGGGGCGGCCAAAAACATTCAGTACTTC. The complete variable domain, with remaining parts taken from reference TRBV5-6 and TRBJ2-4, reads DAGVTQSPTHLIKTRGQQVTLRCSPKSGHDTVSWYQQALGQGPQFIFQYYEEEERQRGNFPDRFSGHQFPNYSSELNVNALLLGDSALYLCASSYRQGAAKNIQYFGAGTRLSVL.

This clonotype was found a few times. DNA for the CDR3: TGTGCCAGCAGCCCTAGATCGAGGGGGGAGACCCAGTACTTC. This gives the protein CASSPRSRGETQYF. This rearrangement joins TRBV7-9 to TRBJ2-5; a possible D gene is TRBD1 (6 bases). The germline V gene has CDR1 SEHNR and CDR2 FQNEAQ (reference sequence). This CDR3 comprises 14 residues. Trimming pared 5 bases from V and 5 bases from J, leaving 15 bases between.

There are many counts of this clonotype. V is TRBV7-9 and J is TRBJ2-2; TRBD1 agrees at 11 bases. Germline CDR1 is SEHNR and CDR2 is FQNEAQ (reference sequence). The CDR3 covers 18 residues. The ends lost 3 bases at V and 1 base at J; junction bases unmatched: 7. In nucleotides, the CDR3 is TGTGCCAGCAGCTTTCCGCGGGACAGGGGGAAGAACACCGGGGAGCTGTTTTTT. Its protein product is CASSFPRDRGKNTGELFF.

This clonotype was seen many times. The rearrangement joins TRBV24-1 to TRBJ2-1; TRBD2 aligns across 13 bases. Trimming removed 2 bases from V and 6 bases from J; junction bases left unmatched: 9. In germline, CDR1 is KGHDR, CDR2 SFDVKD. The CDR3 has 18 amino acids. CDR3 bases: TGTGCCACCAGTGATTCCTTCAGGACTAGCGGGGGAGTCAATGAGCAGTTCTTC. It is translated as CATSDSFRTSGGVNEQFF.

At least ten counts were recorded for this clonotype. The J gene is TRBJ2-1, the V gene TRBV20-1; 10 positions agree with TRBD1. Germline V CDR1 and CDR2: DFQATT, SNEGSKA (reference sequence). V trimming: 6 bases; J trimming: 5 bases; junction bases outside the gene matches: 7. This CDR3 comprises 14 residues. DNA for the CDR3: TGCAGTGCGTCGGGACAGGGGAAAAACAATGAGCAGTTCTTC. Translated, it gives CSASGQGKNNEQFF.